This T cell receptor (beta chain) was obtained from a study of blood T cell repertoires in COVID-19. V trimming: 7 bases; J trimming: 9 bases; junction bases outside the gene matches: 6. The germline CDR1 and CDR2 sequences are SNHLY and FYNNEI. This CDR3 comprises 14 residues. Method: immunoSEQ multiplex PCR; TCRdb's copy keeps in-frame clones and lacks some. The data contain some 62,000 clones, around 80% of them singletons. The J gene is TRBJ1-6, the V gene TRBV2; 10 bases match TRBD1. This TCR derives from a man aged 55 to 69 with acute or convalescent COVID-19. The sample was peripheral blood. CDR3 DNA: TGTGCCAGCACCAACCGGGACAGGGGTTCACCCCTCCACTTT. Amino acid sequence: CASTNRDRGSPLHF. The whole variable domain, filled in from reference TRBV2 and TRBJ1-6, reads EPEVTQTPSHQVTQMGQEVILRCVPISNHLYFYWYRQILGQKVEFLVSFYNNEISEKSEIFDDQFSVERPDGSNFTLKIRSTKLEDSAMYFCASTNRDRGSPLHFGNGTRLTVT.